A single sample gave rise to the 11 T cell receptor beta chains below, sequenced in a study of cytomegalovirus exposure and HLA in healthy donors. The PCR employed 60 Vbeta primers together with 13 Jbeta primers. This table comes from immunoSEQ multiplex PCR, and its TCRdb copy is limited to in-frame clones, with some not included. The sample has approximately 90,000 clones, around 77% seen once. The specimen sequenced was PBMCs. These receptors all stem from a boy aged 5-17 years in good health and CMV-seronegative.

This clone was counted a single time. The chain recombines TRBV6-5 with TRBJ1-6; D not resolved. CDR3 length: 14 amino acids. Trimming took off 1 base at V and 14 bases at J, with 15 bases between the two ends. The V gene's germline CDR1 is MNHEY and CDR2 SVGAGI. The CDR3: CASSYFPPIRALHF. CDR3 DNA sequence: TGTGCCAGCAGTTACTTCCCCCCCATTCGGGCCCTCCACTTT.

V is TRBV28 and J is TRBJ2-7; 9 bases are shared with TRBD1. This CDR3 region has 14 residues. The V segment lost 7 bases and the J segment 5 bases; nucleotides outside the gene matches: 9. Germline V lookup: CDR1 MDHEN, CDR2 SYDVKM. The CDR3 bases are TGTGCCAGCAAGGAGGGGGACAGGGTACACGAGCAGTACTTC. Protein sequence: CASKEGDRVHEQYF.

The J gene is TRBJ1-4, the V gene TRBV19; D perhaps matches TRBD1 (5 bases). Germline V gives CDR1 LNHDA, CDR2 SQIVND (reference sequence). CDR3 length equals 14 residues. The V gene lost 2 bases and the J gene lost 5 bases, with 9 bases spanning the gap. This chain's CDR3 is CASSINPGNEKLFF. The CDR3 coding sequence is TGTGCCAGTAGTATAAATCCAGGGAATGAAAAACTGTTTTTT.

The chain employs TRBV18 and TRBJ2-1; TRBD2 matches at 16 bases. Trimming cost V 6 bases and J 8 bases; bases outside gene matches: 7. This CDR3 spans 16 amino acids. Germline V gene data show CDR1 as KGHSH and CDR2 as LQKENI. CDR3 in amino acids: CASSGTSGRGFHEQFF. In nucleotides, the CDR3 is TGTGCCAGCTCCGGGACTAGCGGGAGGGGATTCCATGAGCAGTTCTTC.

This clone was observed a handful of times. This chain connects TRBV6-1 to TRBJ1-4, with 8 bases aligning to TRBD1. V dropped 7 bases and J dropped 7; count of bases not matched to a gene: 8. The CDR3 runs to 14 residues. CDR1 is MNHNS and CDR2 is SASEGT in the germline V gene. CDR3 sequence: CASNQQGGGEKLFF. CDR3 nucleotides: TGTGCCAGCAACCAACAGGGGGGCGGTGAAAAACTGTTTTTT.

The chain employs TRBV7-8 and TRBJ2-7, with D tentatively TRBD1 or TRBD2 (5 bases each). In germline, CDR1 is SGHVS, CDR2 FQNEAQ. The CDR3 runs 13 residues. V gave up 5 bases and J gave up 4 bases, with 12 bases separating them. CDR3 nucleotide sequence: TGTGCCAGCAGCCTAGAGGGGCCTTACGAGCAGTACTTC. Its translation is CASSLEGPYEQYF.

J is TRBJ2-7 and V is TRBV27; 9 nucleotides line up with TRBD1. This CDR3 is built from 15 residues. The germline V gene encodes CDR1 MNHEY and CDR2 SMNVEV (reference sequence). The trim removed 4 bases at V and 1 base at J, leaving 5 bases unmatched. This chain's CDR3 is CASSSGTGTSYEQYF. The CDR3 bases are TGTGCCAGCAGTTCCGGGACAGGGACATCCTACGAGCAGTACTTC.

CDR3 protein: CASSRGGETGNQPQHF. The DNA for the CDR3 is TGTGCCAGCAGCCGGGGGGGGGAAACTGGCAATCAGCCCCAGCATTTT. The chain has TRBV5-4 and TRBJ1-5, with D perhaps TRBD1 (5 bases). Germline V gene sequence: CDR1 SGHNT, CDR2 YYREEE (reference sequence). The CDR3 extends over 16 amino acids. Trimming took off 4 bases at V and 2 bases at J, with 16 bases between the two ends.

The chain recombines TRBV11-1 with TRBJ2-7; 12 nucleotides match TRBD2. From germline, CDR1 is SGHAT and CDR2 FQDESV (reference sequence). V lost 6 bases, J lost 2 bases, and 5 bases stayed unmatched. The CDR3 runs to 15 residues. DNA of the CDR3: TGTGCCAGCAGGTTTCTAGCGGGGGGGCCCTACGAGCAGTACTTC. Its translation: CASRFLAGGPYEQYF.

The rearrangement links TRBV7-8 to TRBJ1-4; 7 bases map to TRBD1. This CDR3 has 19 amino acids. Per germline, CDR1 SGHVS and CDR2 FQNEAQ. With V trimmed by 2 bases and J by 1 base, 13 bases remained unmatched. The CDR3 loop is CASSLRGRGAQGTNEKLFF. Here the CDR3 DNA reads TGTGCCAGCAGCTTAAGGGGGCGGGGGGCGCAGGGAACTAATGAAAAACTGTTTTTT.

This clone was seen a single time. This chain links TRBV5-6 with TRBJ2-1; D is perhaps TRBD1 (5 bases). Germline CDR1 is SGHDT and CDR2 is YYEEEE. The CDR3 loop spans 12 amino acids. V lost 2 bases and J lost 6, with 6 bases in between. CDR3 nucleotide sequence: TGTGCCAGCAGCTTTACAGGCAATGAGCAGTTCTTC. Translation: CASSFTGNEQFF.